This TCR beta chain emerged from a study of blood T cells in healthy people across ages. Findings of the study overall: The lack of PBMC sorting stopped any conclusive naive versus antigen-experienced comparison.

Comments on this clonotype: Its antigen is undetermined.

Samples had at least 6 million PBMCs isolated from them. The CDR3 extends over 15 amino acids. The V end was cut by 8 bases, the J end by 5 bases, with 23 bases between. Germline V gives CDR1 SQVTM, CDR2 ANQGSEA. A second PCR of about 6 to 11 cycles used a sample-barcoded 5' primer and a J-beta primer mix. TCRdb called the 5' RACE reads again in MiXCR, with one record for every CDR3 protein. Counted here are some 550,000 distinct CDR3 sequences, around half occurring once; the ten biggest clones make up about 22%. This sequence was found in a man at least 80 years old in good health. The chain has TRBV29-1 and TRBJ2-3; TRBD2 might be the D (6 bases). Sample: blood. The CDR3 region is CSIEWVGGVGDTQYF. CDR3 DNA: TGCAGCATAGAGTGGGTCGGGGGAGTGGGAGATACGCAGTATTTT.